This T cell receptor beta chain was identified in a study of spatial heterogeneity in lung cancer. The overall study: Across the raw uncorrected reads, a unique TCR and UMI combination was observed, on average, more than ten times.

The germline V gene encodes CDR1 SGDLS and CDR2 YYNGEE. There are 12 residues in the CDR3. V gave up 0 bases and J gave up 7 bases, with 4 bases separating them. Stated time point: sample taken at primary tumor resection. Material for sequencing was whole RNA from tumor, nontumor lung or frozen PBMC, left unsorted. The cohort: over 70 early-stage, untreated non-small cell lung cancer patients. Ten or more counts support this clonotype. Every cDNA TCR molecule received its own unique molecular identifier. TCRdb reprocessed the 5' RACE reads via MiXCR and lists one record per CDR3 protein. The data show roughly 28,000 distinct CDR3 sequences, with 8.4% seen just once and approximately 35% held by the top ten.

The sequencing here drew on PBMCs, taken at surgery. The sequence was collected from a female donor with early-stage non-small cell lung cancer. The V call is TRBV9, the J call TRBJ2-2; no definite D call. CDR3 sequence reads: CASSVVSGELFF. The CDR3 DNA sequence: TGTGCCAGCAGCGTAGTAAGCGGGGAGCTGTTTTTT.